Below, 23 T cell receptor beta chains from the same sample are listed, as sequenced in a study of CD8+CD57+ T cells in acquired aplastic anemia. It was patients with CD8+CD57+ cell expansion by flow cytometry who were chosen for sequencing. According to the study, genomic DNA was the template for TCR beta VDJ and CDR3 profiling. TCRdb called the reads again in MiXCR, with one record for every CDR3 protein. The repertoire holds 150,000 to 170,000 distinct CDR3 sequences, roughly 54% seen once, with 9.5% to 15% in the top ten. Material for sequencing was sorted CD4+, CD8+, or CD8+CD57+ T cells (not recorded which) from PBMCs. These receptors were taken from a human donor with aplastic anemia.

Turning to this clonotype: Germline is not matched at one junction end, which may reflect a read error. This chain uses TRBV19 with TRBJ2-6; 7 bases fit TRBD1. This CDR3 region has 16 residues. Germline CDR1 and CDR2: LNHDA and SQIVND (reference sequence). CDR3: CASTPRGRSGANVLTF. DNA for the CDR3: TGTGCCAGTACCCCGAGGGGGCGGTCTGGGGCCAACGTCCTGACCTTC.

This clonotype was observed many times. This rearrangement joins TRBV18 to TRBJ1-1; 7 bases are shared with TRBD1. Germline CDR1 reads KGHSH; CDR2 reads LQKENI. J gave up 6 bases and V 3 bases, and 1 base lay outside the gene matches. The CDR3 is 12 residues long. The DNA of the CDR3 is TGTGCCAGCTCACCTGACAGGGCTGAAGCTTTCTTT. Protein sequence: CASSPDRAEAFF.

DNA for the CDR3: TGTGCCAGCAGTGTATCCCTGGGACAGCGAATCTACGAGCAGTACTTC. Translated: CASSVSLGQRIYEQYF. The chain couples TRBV25-1 to TRBJ2-7; TRBD1 matches 7 bases. The CDR3 is made up of 16 amino acids. CDR1 and CDR2 from the germline V gene are MGHDK and SYGVNS. V was clipped by 4 bases and J by 3 bases; unmatched bases: 12.

The chain couples TRBV9 to TRBJ2-2; D may be TRBD2 (7 bases). The V end was cut by 2 bases, the J end by 4 bases, with 15 bases between. From germline, CDR1 is SGDLS and CDR2 YYNGEE. The CDR3 totals 16 residues. CDR3 in amino acids: CASSVEAGARTGELFF. In DNA form, the CDR3 reads TGTGCCAGCAGCGTCGAGGCGGGGGCGCGCACCGGGGAGCTGTTTTTT.

This clonotype showed up just a few times. The chain links TRBV13 to TRBJ2-7, with 11 bases fitting TRBD2. V lost 4 bases to trimming and J lost 1 base; unmatched junction nucleotides: 6. The CDR3 contains 16 residues. Per the germline V gene, CDR1 is PRHDT and CDR2 is FYEKMQ (reference sequence). This CDR3 reads CASSYTGTSGSYEQYF. The CDR3 DNA reads as TGTGCCAGCAGCTACACCGGGACTAGCGGTTCCTACGAGCAGTACTTC.

This clonotype was observed a single time. The DNA of the CDR3 is TGTGCCAGCAGTGAAACACGACAGAGTTATGGCTACACCTTC. Its translation is CASSETRQSYGYTF. This chain connects TRBV2 to TRBJ1-2; D might be TRBD1 (5 bases). The CDR3 extends over 14 amino acids. Trimming left V 2 bases short and J 5 bases short, with 12 bases between. CDR1 is SNHLY, CDR2 FYNNEI, per germline.

The CDR3 loop is CASSSGMGYTF. The CDR3 coding sequence is TGTGCCAGCAGCTCGGGAATGGGCTACACCTTC. The chain uses TRBV7-2 and TRBJ1-2; D remains unclear. Germline CDR1 and CDR2: SGHTA and FQGNSA. Trimming pared 4 bases from V and 8 bases from J, leaving 8 bases between. The CDR3 runs 11 residues.

J is TRBJ1-6 and V is TRBV20-1; D is perhaps TRBD1 (5 bases). The CDR3 consists of 12 residues. The germline V gene encodes CDR1 DFQATT and CDR2 SNEGSKA (reference sequence). Trimming pared 0 bases from V and 8 bases from J, leaving 5 bases between. The CDR3 here is CSAREGDSPLHF. The CDR3 DNA reads TGCAGTGCTAGAGAGGGGGATTCACCCCTCCACTTT.

This clonotype occurred many times. The chain couples TRBV7-6 to TRBJ2-5; TRBD2 might be the D (5 bases). Germline CDR1 reads SGHVS; CDR2 reads FNYEAQ. Trimming left V 0 bases short and J 3 bases short, with 11 bases between. This CDR3 is built from 15 residues. CDR3: CASSLAPQEEETQYF. CDR3 DNA sequence: TGTGCCAGCAGCTTAGCCCCCCAGGAGGAAGAGACCCAGTACTTC.

The chain combines TRBV10-2 with TRBJ2-1; 15 nucleotides line up with TRBD2. The CDR3 loop spans 16 amino acids. CDR1 is WSHSY and CDR2 is SAAADI in the germline V gene. V gave up 10 bases and J gave up 13 bases; unmatched junction bases: 17. The CDR3 region has the DNA TGCGCCAACAGGGCCCCCGGGACTAGCGGGGGGAGTATTCAGTTCTTC. This encodes CANRAPGTSGGSIQFF.

The chain employs TRBV7-2 and TRBJ2-5; D call uncertain. V was clipped by 5 bases and J by 5 bases, with 6 bases between them. CDR3 length equals 11 residues. CDR1 and CDR2 from the germline V gene are SGHTA and FQGNSA. The CDR3 reads CASSPTETQYF. For the CDR3, the DNA is TGTGCCAGCAGCCCTACGGAGACCCAGTACTTC.

There are many counts of this clonotype. V gene TRBV19 combines with J gene TRBJ2-7, with D tentatively TRBD2 (6 bases). Germline V lookup: CDR1 LNHDA, CDR2 SQIVND (reference sequence). V dropped 3 bases and J dropped 1 base, with 13 bases sitting between them. This CDR3 region has 15 residues. CDR3 nucleotide sequence: TGTGCCAGTAGTATGGGTCTGGGGGGATCCTACGAGCAGTACTTC. Residues: CASSMGLGGSYEQYF.

This clonotype was observed at least ten times. J is TRBJ1-3 and V is TRBV7-2; no clear D. V was shortened by 4 bases and J by 0 bases, with 7 bases between the two germline ends. The CDR3 sequence is 14 residues long. Germline CDR1 SGHTA, CDR2 FQGNSA. The CDR3 nucleotides are TGTGCCAGCAGCTCAGGAAACTCTGGAAACACCATATATTTT. Its protein is CASSSGNSGNTIYF.

The gene calls are TRBV11-1 and TRBJ2-7; TRBD1 aligns across 9 bases. Germline V gene sequence: CDR1 SGHAT, CDR2 FQDESV (reference sequence). V was clipped by 4 bases and J by 4 bases; unmatched bases: 17. This CDR3 has 18 amino acids. This CDR3 is CASSSGTGKSRGPYEQYF. In nucleotides, the CDR3 is TGTGCCAGCAGCTCCGGGACAGGGAAATCCCGGGGGCCATACGAGCAGTACTTC.

The chain uses TRBV2 and TRBJ1-6, with TRBD1 matching over 8 bases. Germline V gene sequence: CDR1 SNHLY, CDR2 FYNNEI. The CDR3 totals 14 residues. The junction had 3 bases not matched to a gene; V was cut back by 4 bases and J by 7 bases. CDR3 in DNA: TGTGCCAGCAGTGTGGACAGGGAGAATTCACCCCTCCACTTT. Protein: CASSVDRENSPLHF.

This chain joins TRBV20-1 and TRBJ2-3; D is possibly TRBD2 (6 bases). Deletions cut 3 bases from V and 1 base from J, with 11 bases between. Germline CDR1 is DFQATT and CDR2 is SNEGSKA (reference sequence). The CDR3 length is 14 residues. The DNA of the CDR3 is TGCAGTGCTAGTCGGGACTTAGGCACAGATACGCAGTATTTT. Protein sequence: CSASRDLGTDTQYF.

This clonotype has ten or more counts. The V and J genes are TRBV20-1 and TRBJ2-1; D is possibly TRBD2 (6 bases). The CDR3 extends over 15 amino acids. V shed 6 bases and J shed 5 bases, with 20 bases lying between them. Per the germline V gene, CDR1 is DFQATT and CDR2 is SNEGSKA (reference sequence). This chain's CDR3 is CSAPRPGGDHNEQFF. The CDR3 bases are TGCAGTGCGCCTAGACCCGGGGGAGACCACAATGAGCAGTTCTTC.

As for this clonotype: One end of the junction varies from germline; a read error may be responsible. J is TRBJ1-5 and V is TRBV4-3, with TRBD1 matching 10 bases. CDR1 is LGHNA and CDR2 is YSLEER in the germline V gene. This CDR3 has 16 residues. Here the CDR3 reads CASGQQSGTGAQPQHF. DNA for the CDR3: TGCGCCAGCGGCCAGCAAAGCGGGACAGGGGCTCAGCCCCAGCATTTT.

The J gene is TRBJ1-2, the V gene TRBV10-1; D uncertain. With 2 bases removed from V and 5 bases from J, the gap between germline ends came to 9 bases. The CDR3 runs to 13 residues. Germline loops: CDR1 WNHNN, CDR2 SYGVQD (reference sequence). Here the CDR3 DNA reads TGCGCCAGCAGTGAGAGGTATGGGTATGGCTACACCTTC. As protein: CASSERYGYGYTF.

Ten or more counts support this clonotype. V gene TRBV19 combines with J gene TRBJ1-3; no definite D call. The CDR3 consists of 14 residues. Germline values: CDR1 LNHDA, CDR2 SQIVND (reference sequence). V lost 3 bases to trimming and J lost 14 bases, with 20 bases between them. This CDR3 is CASSMRSSRPVLYF. The CDR3 DNA reads as TGTGCCAGTAGTATGCGGAGCAGTCGGCCGGTCTTATATTTT.

This clonotype was counted only a few times. The chain couples TRBV20-1 to TRBJ1-5, with D possibly matching TRBD1 (6 bases). The V gene lost 6 bases and the J gene lost 4 bases, with 10 bases spanning the gap. CDR3 length: 12 amino acids. CDR1 is DFQATT and CDR2 is SNEGSKA in the germline V gene (reference sequence). CDR3 coding DNA: TGCAGTGCAGGAGGGGGGAATCAGCCCCAGCATTTT. It translates to CSAGGGNQPQHF.

This clonotype was found once. J is TRBJ2-5 and V is TRBV15; a possible D gene is TRBD2 (5 bases). With 0 bases removed from V and 5 bases from J, the gap between germline ends came to 10 bases. The CDR3 is made up of 14 amino acids. Germline assignment: CDR1 LNHNV and CDR2 YYDKDF (reference sequence). The CDR3 coding sequence is TGTGCCACCAGCAGAGAACTAGGCGTGGAGACCCAGTACTTC. This sequence encodes CATSRELGVETQYF.

The chain joins TRBV19 to TRBJ1-5, with D tentatively TRBD1 (5 bases). Germline assignment: CDR1 LNHDA and CDR2 SQIVND (reference sequence). The CDR3 is made up of 13 amino acids. V lost 6 bases and J 5 bases, leaving 11 bases between the germline ends. In nucleotides, the CDR3 is TGTGCCAGTAGAGAGGGGTTGTATCAGCCCCAGCATTTT. Translating gives CASREGLYQPQHF.